This passage covers 27 T cell receptor beta chains from one sample sequenced in a study of radiotherapy plus CTLA-4 blockade in lung cancer. Sequenced by immunoSEQ multiplex PCR; TCRdb stores in-frame clones only, minus some. The repertoire holds approximately 97,000 clones, about four fifths seen once, with 0.65% to 1% in the top ten. The sample in question was peripheral blood, obtained from a patient treated with radiotherapy plus ipilimumab. These receptors were collected from a human donor with non-small cell lung cancer who had stable disease on radiotherapy plus ipilimumab.

The chain joins TRBV29-1 to TRBJ2-2, with 12 bases lining up with TRBD2. The V gene's germline CDR1 is SQVTM and CDR2 ANQGSEA. V lost 6 bases, J lost 6 bases, and 8 bases stayed unmatched. The CDR3 length is 15 residues. As DNA, the CDR3 is TGCAGCGTCCGGACTAGCGGGGTCGAATCCGGGGAGCTGTTTTTT. Its protein product is CSVRTSGVESGELFF.

The genes are TRBV4-2 and TRBJ2-1, with D uncertain. Germline loops: CDR1 LGHNA, CDR2 YNFKEQ. This CDR3 is built from 11 residues. With 5 bases removed from V and 4 bases from J, the gap between germline ends came to 3 bases. CDR3 coding DNA: TGTGCCAGCAGCACATACAATGAGCAGTTCTTC. It specifies CASSTYNEQFF.

Written as DNA, the CDR3 is TGCGCCAGCAGCTTGGCGGGACCAAATGCCTACGAGCAGTACTTC. Translated, it gives CASSLAGPNAYEQYF. V usage is TRBV5-1 and J usage is TRBJ2-7; D assignment may be TRBD1 or TRBD2 (5 bases each). The length of the CDR3 is 15 residues. Trimming removed 0 bases at V and 2 bases at J, with 12 bases between. CDR1 SGHRS and CDR2 YFSETQ come from the germline V gene.

The chain employs TRBV6-4 and TRBJ1-2; TRBD1 matches 7 bases. The V gene end was trimmed by 3 bases and the J gene end by 11 bases; junction bases not matched to a gene: 9. Germline CDR1 is MRHNA and CDR2 is SNTAGT. The CDR3 sequence is 13 residues long. The CDR3 DNA sequence: TGTGCCAGCAGTGAAGACGGACAGGCCGGATACACCTTC. This gives the protein CASSEDGQAGYTF.

The rearrangement links TRBV5-6 to TRBJ1-3; no firm D call. Germline CDR1 SGHDT, CDR2 YYEEEE. Trimming left V 0 bases short and J 0 bases short, with 7 bases between. This CDR3 comprises 15 residues. CDR3 protein: CASSLVGSSGNTIYF. In DNA form, the CDR3 reads TGTGCCAGCAGCTTGGTCGGTAGCTCTGGAAACACCATATATTTT.

The chain recombines TRBV7-6 with TRBJ2-3, with TRBD1 matching 8 bases. CDR1 is SGHVS and CDR2 is FNYEAQ in the germline V gene. With 4 bases clipped from V and 5 bases from J, the junction kept 5 bases outside the gene matches. The CDR3 covers 14 residues. In nucleotides, the CDR3 is TGTGCCAGCAGCTCGACAGGGGAGGAAGATACGCAGTATTTT. It codes for CASSSTGEEDTQYF.

This clone was seen a single time. V and J are TRBV13 and TRBJ1-1, with D unclear. Trimming took off 5 bases at V and 3 bases at J, with 16 bases between the two ends. Germline CDR1 and CDR2: PRHDT and FYEKMQ (reference sequence). The CDR3 sequence is 15 residues long. The CDR3: CASSRDPREYTEAFF. In DNA, the CDR3 is TGTGCCAGCAGCCGGGATCCCCGGGAGTACACTGAAGCTTTCTTT.

The chain combines TRBV9 with TRBJ2-7, with D unresolved. The germline gives CDR1 SGDLS, CDR2 YYNGEE. The CDR3 has 13 amino acids. V was pared by 4 bases and J by 4 bases, with 12 bases between. CDR3 in DNA: TGTGCCAGCAGCAAGGACGGAATGTACGAGCAGTACTTC. Amino acids: CASSKDGMYEQYF. Using reference TRBV9 and TRBJ2-7 for the parts outside the CDR3, the full variable domain is DSGVTQTPKHLITATGQRVTLRCSPRSGDLSVYWYQQSLDQGLQFLIQYYNGEERAKGNILERFSAQQFPDLHSELNLSSLELGDSALYFCASSKDGMYEQYFGPGTRLTVT.

CDR3 sequence: CASSTGFSGNTIYF. Written as DNA, the CDR3 is TGTGCCAGCAGTACAGGGTTCTCTGGAAACACCATATATTTT. J is TRBJ1-3 and V is TRBV2; tentatively, D is TRBD1 (6 bases). Trimming took off 5 bases at V and 0 bases at J, with 8 bases between the two ends. Germline CDR1 is SNHLY and CDR2 is FYNNEI. CDR3 size: 14 residues.

DNA of the CDR3: TGTGCCAGCAGCTTGGGGGCAGGACTCAGCTCTGGAAACACCATATATTTT. The encoded protein is CASSLGAGLSSGNTIYF. The genes are TRBV5-8 and TRBJ1-3; unclear D gene. This CDR3 region has 17 residues. Trimming took 0 bases from V and 0 from J, leaving 13 bases between them. Germline-derived CDR1 and CDR2 are SGHTS and YDEGEE.

The V call is TRBV6-1, the J call TRBJ2-7; TRBD1 agrees at 9 bases. Germline-derived CDR1 and CDR2 are MNHNS and SASEGT. The V and J ends lost 5 bases and 4 bases, in that order; junction bases with no gene match: 6. The CDR3 spans 14 residues. The chain's CDR3 is CASSPPGTGYEQYF. CDR3 DNA sequence: TGTGCCAGCAGTCCCCCCGGGACAGGGTACGAGCAGTACTTC.

The V gene is TRBV30, the J gene TRBJ1-1, with 9 bases fitting TRBD1. Unmatched junction bases numbered 7, after V lost 5 bases and J lost 6 bases. The germline V gene encodes CDR1 GTSNPN and CDR2 SVGIG (reference sequence). The CDR3 has 13 residues. The CDR3 nucleotides are TGTGCCTGGGCCGGACAGGGGTGGCCTGAAGCTTTCTTT. Residues: CAWAGQGWPEAFF.

The rearrangement links TRBV7-9 to TRBJ2-3; 10 bases align to TRBD2. Germline CDR1 and CDR2: SEHNR and FQNEAQ (reference sequence). The V gene end was trimmed by 0 bases and the J gene end by 7 bases; junction bases not matched to a gene: 4. The CDR3 extends over 15 amino acids. The CDR3 DNA reads as TGTGCCAGCAGCTTAGCTAGCGGGGGGCAGAATACGCAGTATTTT. This encodes CASSLASGGQNTQYF.

The chain is built from TRBV6-5 and TRBJ2-2; the match to TRBD1 covers 7 bases. The germline CDR1 and CDR2 sequences are MNHEY and SVGAGI. CDR3 length: 14 amino acids. The V segment lost 6 bases and the J segment 6 bases; nucleotides outside the gene matches: 7. The CDR3 sequence is CASRTGRFAGELFF. DNA of the CDR3: TGTGCCAGCAGGACAGGGCGTTTCGCCGGGGAGCTGTTTTTT.

CDR3 nucleotide sequence: TGTGCCAGCAGCGTAGTTGATGGGGCAACTAATGAAAAACTGTTTTTT. Protein sequence: CASSVVDGATNEKLFF. The V call is TRBV9, the J call TRBJ1-4; D uncertain. Germline CDR1 is SGDLS and CDR2 is YYNGEE. The CDR3 has 16 residues. Trimming stripped 0 bases from V and 0 bases from J, with 9 bases between.

V is TRBV10-2 and J is TRBJ1-5, with a tentative D call TRBD1 (5 bases). The V and J ends lost 3 bases and 4 bases respectively, with 13 bases between them. The CDR3 extends over 15 amino acids. Germline V CDR1 and CDR2: WSHSY, SAAADI. The CDR3 sequence is CASSEGVWANQPQHF. In nucleotides, the CDR3 is TGCGCCAGCAGTGAAGGGGTCTGGGCGAATCAGCCCCAGCATTTT.

The chain links TRBV5-1 to TRBJ1-5; a weak D match, TRBD1 (6 bases). The CDR3 totals 14 residues. V shed 4 bases and J shed 1 base, with 9 bases lying between them. Germline V gene data show CDR1 as SGHRS and CDR2 as YFSETQ. The CDR3 coding sequence is TGCGCCAGCAGCCCCGGGACAAGCAATCAGCCCCAGCATTTT. Amino acids: CASSPGTSNQPQHF.

There are a few counts of this clone. The chain has TRBV11-2 and TRBJ2-3; tentatively, D is TRBD2 (6 bases). Trimming cost V 4 bases and J 2 bases, with 13 bases left between them. CDR1 and CDR2 (germline): SGHAT, FQNNGV. The CDR3 covers 15 residues. The chain's CDR3 is CASSSVLAVTDTQYF. The CDR3 DNA is TGTGCCAGCAGCTCCGTACTAGCCGTCACAGATACGCAGTATTTT.

This clone was found once. The chain recombines TRBV5-8 with TRBJ1-4; 8 nucleotides align to TRBD1. The germline gives CDR1 SGHTS, CDR2 YDEGEE. J lost 5 bases, V lost 0 bases, and 0 bases had no gene match. This CDR3 is 14 amino acids long. The CDR3 loop is CASSLGTGNEKLFF. In DNA form, the CDR3 reads TGTGCCAGCAGCTTGGGGACAGGGAATGAAAAACTGTTTTTT.

This chain joins TRBV5-4 and TRBJ2-7; 10 bases line up with TRBD2. CDR1 and CDR2 (germline): SGHNT, YYREEE (reference sequence). The ends lost 0 bases at V and 0 bases at J; junction bases unmatched: 3. This CDR3 has 16 amino acids. Written as DNA, the CDR3 is TGTGCCAGCAGCTTGGCTAGCGGGGGCGTCTCCTACGAGCAGTACTTC. Translated: CASSLASGGVSYEQYF.

The chain links TRBV11-2 to TRBJ2-3, with D unclear. Trimming removed 1 base from V and 4 bases from J, with 12 bases in between. The germline CDR1 and CDR2 sequences are SGHAT and FQNNGV. The CDR3 totals 15 residues. Written as DNA, the CDR3 is TGTGCCAGCAGCTTAGTTTTCACCGACTCAGATACGCAGTATTTT. Protein product: CASSLVFTDSDTQYF.

This chain connects TRBV11-2 to TRBJ1-1, with TRBD1 as a possible D gene (6 bases). The CDR3 runs to 14 residues. The V and J ends lost 6 bases and 4 bases respectively, with 15 bases between them. Germline loops: CDR1 SGHAT, CDR2 FQNNGV. The CDR3 DNA reads as TGTGCCAGCAGTCTAAACAGGGCGTCCACTGAAGCTTTCTTT. Its translation is CASSLNRASTEAFF.

The chain joins TRBV7-2 to TRBJ1-1, with 7 bases identical to TRBD1. J was trimmed by 5 bases and V by 1 base; bases with no gene match: 4. This CDR3 is 14 amino acids long. Germline V gene data show CDR1 as SGHTA and CDR2 as FQGNSA. The CDR3 DNA reads as TGTGCCAGCAGCTTAGAAGGGACAGCGACTGAAGCTTTCTTT. Translation: CASSLEGTATEAFF.

V gene TRBV5-1 combines with J gene TRBJ2-2; D possibly corresponds to TRBD1 (6 bases). This CDR3 has 14 amino acids. Germline CDR1 is SGHRS and CDR2 is YFSETQ. Between the trimmed V and J ends, which lost 5 bases and 6 bases, there was a span of 14 bases. Written as DNA, the CDR3 is TGCGCCAGCAGAGTTCAGGGGTCCCCCGGGGAGCTGTTTTTT. This sequence encodes CASRVQGSPGELFF.

The V call is TRBV6-1, the J call TRBJ1-5, with D hard to call. V gave up 1 base and J gave up 2 bases, with 18 bases separating them. This CDR3 has 18 residues. Germline CDR1 reads MNHNS; CDR2 reads SASEGT. DNA for the CDR3: TGTGCCAGCAGTGAAGGTGTAGGGTTTGGTGTTGGCAATCAGCCCCAGCATTTT. Translating it yields CASSEGVGFGVGNQPQHF.

The chain recombines TRBV19 with TRBJ2-6; no firm D call. Germline V gene sequence: CDR1 LNHDA, CDR2 SQIVND (reference sequence). The CDR3 is made up of 15 amino acids. The germline V and J ends were trimmed by 3 bases and 0 bases, with 6 bases remaining between them. CDR3 amino acids: CASSMTLSGANVLTF. CDR3 nucleotides: TGTGCCAGTAGTATGACACTCTCTGGGGCCAACGTCCTGACTTTC.

The chain is built from TRBV6-5 and TRBJ2-7; TRBD1 agrees at 7 bases. The V gene end was trimmed by 7 bases and the J gene end by 5 bases; junction bases not matched to a gene: 5. CDR1 MNHEY and CDR2 SVGAGI come from the germline V gene. The CDR3 runs to 12 residues. The CDR3 DNA reads as TGTGCCAGCATTGACAGGGACCACGAGCAGTACTTC. Residues: CASIDRDHEQYF.